This is a list of T cell receptor beta chains from one sample in a study of blood T cell repertoires in COVID-19. Repertoires were generated with immunoSEQ multiplex PCR, while TCRdb's copy carries only in-frame clones and drops some. The repertoire includes about 68,000 clones, 75% to 90% of them detected once, and about 8.1% sits in the top ten. The sample taken for sequencing was peripheral blood. The receptors were sampled from a man in his fifties with active COVID-19. The CDR3 runs from the conserved cysteine through the conserved F or W. A D gene is named only where the DNA matches it firmly. Clone sizes are given selectively: once, few, many, or a class where the clone is expanded.

size	J	V	D	CDR3	DNA
NA	TRBJ2-2	TRBV3-1/TRBV3-2	TRBD2	CASSRLAGGAGELFF	TGTGCCAGCAGCCGACTAGCGGGGGGCGCCGGGGAGCTGTTTTTT
once	TRBJ1-4	TRBV19	NA	CASSQWQGNEKLFF	TGTGCCAGTAGCCAGTGGCAGGGGAATGAAAAACTGTTTTTT
NA	TRBJ2-2	TRBV10-3	TRBD1	CAISTQGDTGELFF	TGTGCCATCAGTACCCAGGGGGACACCGGGGAGCTGTTTTTT
NA	TRBJ1-6	TRBV6-4	TRBD1	CASSDSTGVSSPLHF	TGTGCCAGCAGTGACTCGACAGGGGTGAGTTCACCCCTCCACTTT
NA	TRBJ1-3	TRBV4-1	NA	CASSQDKGHSGNTIYF	TGCGCCAGCAGCCAAGATAAGGGGCATTCTGGAAACACCATATATTTT
NA	TRBJ2-3	TRBV2	NA	CASLFTRLNTDTQYF	TGTGCCAGCCTTTTTACACGACTTAACACAGATACGCAGTATTTT
NA	TRBJ2-2	TRBV5-1	TRBD2	CASSPLAGDITGELFF	TGCGCCAGCAGCCCTTTAGCGGGGGACATCACCGGGGAGCTGTTTTTT
NA	TRBJ2-1	TRBV3-1/TRBV3-2	TRBD1	CASSHIDRGNEQFF	TGTGCCAGCAGCCACATAGACAGGGGGAATGAGCAGTTCTTC
once	TRBJ2-3	TRBV7-8	TRBD2	CASSRLAGTDTQYF	TGTGCCAGCAGCAGACTAGCGGGCACAGATACGCAGTATTTT
NA	TRBJ2-7	TRBV19	TRBD1	CASSDDRGSEQYF	TGTGCCAGTAGTGACGACAGGGGTAGCGAGCAGTACTTC
NA	TRBJ1-1	TRBV11-3	NA	CASRPVGSLNTEAFF	TGTGCCAGCAGACCTGTGGGCAGCTTGAACACTGAAGCTTTCTTT
NA	TRBJ1-5	TRBV5-1	TRBD1	CASSYTGGAGQPQHF	TGCGCCAGCAGCTACACAGGGGGCGCGGGGCAGCCCCAGCATTTT
NA	TRBJ2-5	TRBV6-1	NA	CASSEISFGVGETQYF	TGTGCCAGCAGTGAAATCTCTTTCGGGGTCGGGGAGACCCAGTACTTC
NA	TRBJ2-2	TRBV5-1	TRBD2	CASSLALAGGTGELFF	TGCGCCAGCAGCTTGGCCCTAGCGGGGGGTACCGGGGAGCTGTTTTTT
NA	TRBJ2-2	TRBV11-3	NA	CASSLNVHSGELFF	TGTGCCAGCAGCTTAAACGTGCACAGCGGGGAGCTGTTTTTT
NA	TRBJ2-5	TRBV10-3	TRBD2	CAIASGPYQETQYF	TGTGCCATTGCTAGCGGGCCGTACCAAGAGACCCAGTACTTC
few	TRBJ2-7	TRBV6-5	TRBD1	CASKQGVSYEQYF	TGTGCCAGCAAACAGGGGGTATCCTACGAGCAGTACTTC
few	TRBJ1-1	TRBV5-4	TRBD1	CASSDHRGLNTEAFF	TGTGCCAGCAGCGACCACAGGGGCCTCAACACTGAAGCTTTCTTT
NA	TRBJ1-6	TRBV7-9	TRBD1	CASSLEGTVNSPLHF	TGTGCCAGCAGCTTAGAAGGGACAGTTAATTCACCCCTCCACTTT
NA	TRBJ1-1	TRBV19	TRBD1	CASSFRDRGPRGTEAFF	TGTGCCAGTAGTTTCCGGGACAGGGGCCCACGGGGCACTGAAGCTTTCTTT
NA	TRBJ1-2	TRBV6-5	TRBD1	CASLTGNGYTF	TGTGCCAGCCTGACAGGGAATGGCTACACCTTC
NA	TRBJ1-6	TRBV2	NA	CASSGREASPLHF	TGTGCCAGCAGTGGTCGGGAGGCTTCACCCCTCCACTTT
NA	TRBJ2-3	TRBV5-1	TRBD2	CASSLAQASGLTDTQYF	TGCGCCAGCAGCTTGGCCCAGGCTAGCGGGCTCACAGATACGCAGTATTTT
NA	TRBJ2-7	TRBV20-1	NA	CSAGPVNEQYF	TGCAGTGCCGGTCCGGTCAACGAGCAGTACTTC
NA	TRBJ1-1	TRBV5-1	NA	CASSLDRTTTEAFF	TGCGCCAGCAGCTTGGACAGGACGACCACTGAAGCTTTCTTT
NA	TRBJ2-1	TRBV5-1	TRBD2	CASSLRQRGMNEQFF	TGCGCCAGCAGTCTCCGTCAGCGGGGGATGAATGAGCAGTTCTTC
few	TRBJ1-1	TRBV7-9	NA	CASSRTGAEAFF	TGTGCCAGCAGCCGGACCGGGGCTGAAGCTTTCTTT
NA	TRBJ2-2	TRBV10-1	NA	CASGRGSGELFF	TGCGCCAGCGGCAGGGGTAGCGGGGAGCTGTTTTTT
NA	TRBJ2-3	TRBV7-8	NA	CASSFGGKSTDTQYF	TGTGCCAGCAGCTTCGGGGGTAAGAGCACAGATACGCAGTATTTT
NA	TRBJ2-3	TRBV5-4	NA	CASSLKQGTDTQYF	TGTGCCAGCAGCTTAAAGCAGGGAACCGATACGCAGTATTTT
NA	TRBJ2-1	TRBV6-4	TRBD2	CASSTSGGTYNEQFF	TGTGCCAGCAGCACTAGCGGGGGTACCTACAATGAGCAGTTCTTC
NA	TRBJ1-4	TRBV4-3	NA	CASSQEGLEGTTTNEKLFF	TGCGCCAGCAGCCAAGAAGGGCTTGAGGGAACGACAACTAATGAAAAACTGTTTTTT
NA	TRBJ2-1	TRBV18	NA	CASSPVVEQFF	TGTGCCAGCTCACCGGTAGTTGAGCAGTTCTTC
NA	TRBJ1-2	TRBV10-3	NA	CAISAISGEGYTF	TGTGCCATCAGTGCAATCAGCGGGGAGGGCTACACCTTC
once	TRBJ1-5	TRBV12-3/TRBV12-4	NA	CASRTTGVQPQHF	TGTGCCAGCAGAACGACAGGAGTTCAGCCCCAGCATTTT
NA	TRBJ2-1	TRBV6-5	TRBD2	CASSYSGGTSVHEQFF	TGTGCCAGCAGTTACTCGGGCGGGACTAGTGTCCATGAGCAGTTCTTC
NA	TRBJ1-1	TRBV11-2	NA	CASSLEFGRMNTEAFF	TGTGCCAGCAGCTTAGAATTTGGGCGAATGAACACTGAAGCTTTCTTT
NA	TRBJ2-2	TRBV10-3	TRBD1	CAMTDRGTGELFF	TGTGCCATGACCGACAGGGGCACCGGGGAGCTGTTTTTT
NA	TRBJ1-2	TRBV5-4	TRBD1	CASSWWTGNYGYTF	TGTGCCAGCAGCTGGTGGACAGGGAACTATGGCTACACCTTC
NA	TRBJ1-1	TRBV7-3	NA	CASSFQQNTEAFF	TGTGCCAGCAGCTTTCAACAGAACACTGAAGCTTTCTTT
NA	TRBJ1-1	TRBV5-6	NA	CASSLGYYMNTEAFF	TGTGCCAGCAGCTTGGGGTATTACATGAACACTGAAGCTTTCTTT
NA	TRBJ1-1	TRBV5-1	NA	CASRNQREAFF	TGCGCCAGCAGGAATCAGAGGGAGGCTTTCTTT
few	TRBJ2-1	TRBV11-2	NA	CASSLGRAGLYNEQFF	TGTGCCAGCAGCTTAGGGAGGGCAGGCCTTTACAATGAGCAGTTCTTC
few	TRBJ1-2	TRBV6-1	NA	CASSERGAGYGYTF	TGTGCCAGCAGTGAACGGGGTGCGGGCTATGGCTACACCTTC
NA	TRBJ2-3	TRBV5-1	NA	CASRLALSTDTQYF	TGCGCCAGCCGGCTAGCCCTTAGCACAGATACGCAGTATTTT
NA	TRBJ2-3	TRBV6-1	TRBD2	CASSEAGGGRTDTQYF	TGTGCCAGCAGTGAAGCTGGCGGGGGTCGCACAGATACGCAGTATTTT
NA	TRBJ2-1	TRBV5-1	NA	CASKPNSYNEQFF	TGCGCCAGCAAGCCGAACTCTTACAATGAGCAGTTCTTC
NA	TRBJ2-2	TRBV5-5	TRBD1	CASSWGQGSTGELFF	TGTGCCAGCAGCTGGGGACAGGGGTCCACCGGGGAGCTGTTTTTT
NA	TRBJ2-7	TRBV27	TRBD2	CASSSGTRGVYEQYF	TGTGCCAGCAGCTCCGGGACTAGAGGAGTATACGAGCAGTACTTC
once	TRBJ1-2	TRBV6-5	TRBD1	CASSYNRGPGGGYTF	TGTGCCAGCAGTTACAATAGGGGGCCAGGGGGTGGCTACACCTTC
NA	TRBJ2-3	TRBV29-1	TRBD1	CSGTRGTADTQYF	TGCAGCGGGACCAGGGGGACGGCAGATACGCAGTATTTT
NA	TRBJ2-1	TRBV27	TRBD2	CASILSGGNNEQFF	TGTGCCAGCATTTTAAGCGGGGGGAACAATGAGCAGTTCTTC
NA	TRBJ1-4	TRBV11-2	TRBD1	CASFLGTGSATNEKLFF	TGTGCCAGCTTTTTGGGGACAGGGTCGGCAACTAATGAAAAACTGTTTTTT
NA	TRBJ2-1	TRBV7-2	TRBD2	CASSPGLAGGFEQFF	TGTGCCAGCAGCCCTGGCCTAGCGGGGGGGTTCGAGCAGTTCTTC
NA	TRBJ2-3	TRBV9	NA	CASSGRAGVGDTQYF	TGTGCCAGCAGCGGCCGGGCCGGGGTGGGAGATACGCAGTATTTT
NA	TRBJ2-1	TRBV10-1	TRBD2	CASSEAGGSYNEQFF	TGCGCCAGCAGTGAGGCGGGGGGAAGCTACAATGAGCAGTTCTTC
NA	TRBJ2-2	TRBV5-1	TRBD1	CASSPRTGGLTGELFF	TGCGCCAGCAGCCCTAGGACAGGGGGCCTCACCGGGGAGCTGTTTTTT
NA	TRBJ2-6	TRBV9	TRBD1	CASSVMGQGDVLTF	TGTGCCAGCAGCGTCATGGGACAGGGGGACGTCCTGACTTTC
NA	TRBJ1-1	TRBV10-2	NA	CASGRLNTEAFF	TGCGCCAGCGGCAGATTGAACACTGAAGCTTTCTTT
NA	TRBJ1-2	TRBV6-2/TRBV6-3	NA	CASSYSLGGYTF	TGTGCCAGCAGTTACTCGCTCGGTGGCTACACCTTC